The clone carrying this T cell receptor beta chain was seen a few times. Antigen specificity is unknown. Expressed TCRB transcripts were sequenced, since all the RNA that had been isolated was reverse transcribed. Here immunoSEQ multiplex PCR was the method, and the copy in TCRdb shows in-frame clones only, minus some. The repertoire holds hundreds of thousands of clones, with around an eighth as singletons. This sample is part of a study of beta chain features in type 1 diabetes. Study-wide results and limits: Researchers report that Type 1 diabetes patients had moderately but significantly shorter TCRB CDR3s across all four CD4+ subsets.

The CDR3 is 14 amino acids. Looked up from germline, CDR1 is SGHTA and CDR2 is FQGNSA. The V and J ends lost 2 bases and 4 bases respectively, with 11 bases between them. The sample comprised naive CD4+ T cells from blood. The chain carries TRBV7-2 and TRBJ2-5; D possibly corresponds to TRBD1 (6 bases). The sequence was collected from a man younger than 35 with type 1 diabetes. The CDR3 DNA reads TGTGCCAGCAGCTTAAGGGGGTCCGGAGAGACCCAGTACTTC. The encoded protein is CASSLRGSGETQYF.